This TCR beta chain emerged from a study of shared clonotypes between healthy human individuals. Genomic DNA of every subset was divided equally among multiple immunoSEQ plates. The table came from immunoSEQ multiplex PCR; TCRdb's copy has only in-frame clones and leaves some out. Here the sample spans over 75,000 clones, over 60% being singletons. The CDR3 is 14 residues long. Germline CDR1 reads LNHDA; CDR2 reads SQIVND (reference sequence). The ends were cut back, 6 bases at V and 0 bases at J, with 12 bases in the middle. To note about this clone: Its antigen is still unknown.

Study outcomes and limitations: Relative to their counterparts shared across all four donors, non-shared clonotypes exhibited diminished generation probabilities.

The sequence came from a young man in good health. The source material was memory CD8+ T cells sorted from blood. Described subset: CD45RO+ cells pooled with CCR7-negative TemRA cells. The chain links TRBV19 to TRBJ2-7; D may be TRBD1 (5 bases). This chain's CDR3 is CASRQDSNSYEQYF. CDR3 coding DNA: TGTGCCAGTAGGCAAGACAGCAACTCCTACGAGCAGTACTTC.